These T cell receptor beta chains were read from a single sample in a study of blood T cell repertoires in COVID-19. Here immunoSEQ multiplex PCR was the method, and the copy in TCRdb shows in-frame clones only, minus some. In the table there are around 480,000 clones, roughly 87% of which are singletons. The source material was PBMCs or T cells enriched from blood (not recorded which). These receptors all come from a woman in her late teens or twenties who had recovered from COVID-19. CDR3s include the opening cysteine and the closing phenylalanine or tryptophan. The D gene is left open where the match is weak. Size tells how often a clone was seen (once, few, many) or the class of an expanded clone, and some rows leave it out.

clone_size	d_call	v_call	j_call	cdr3_aa	cdr3_nt
-	-	TRBV7-8	TRBJ2-7	CASSFNDWLTYEQYF	TGTGCCAGCAGCTTCAACGACTGGCTGACCTACGAGCAGTACTTC
-	TRBD1	TRBV29-1	TRBJ1-1	CSSSGGSGTEAFF	TGCAGCTCCTCAGGGGGCTCGGGCACTGAAGCTTTCTTT
once	-	TRBV10-2	TRBJ1-5	CASSEKTTPWAQHF	TGCGCCAGCAGTGAAAAAACTACCCCTTGGGCCCAGCATTTT
once	-	TRBV7-2	TRBJ2-3	CASSPGISPDTQYF	TGTGCCAGCAGCCCGGGGATTAGCCCAGATACGCAGTATTTT
-	TRBD2	TRBV9	TRBJ2-3	CASSVVVAGGGVQYF	TGTGCCAGCAGCGTAGTAGTAGCGGGGGGCGGGGTGCAGTATTTT
-	TRBD2	TRBV5-6	TRBJ2-1	CASSPGGVGNEQFF	TGTGCCAGCAGCCCCGGGGGGGTCGGCAATGAGCAGTTCTTC
-	TRBD1	TRBV7-9	TRBJ1-2	CASGVGQGSYGYTF	TGTGCCAGCGGTGTGGGACAGGGGAGTTATGGCTACACCTTC
-	TRBD1	TRBV2	TRBJ1-2	CASRPGQGDGYTF	TGTGCCAGCAGACCGGGACAGGGGGATGGCTACACCTTC
-	-	TRBV19	TRBJ1-2	CASSIPRAEWYGYTF	TGTGCCAGTAGTATTCCGCGGGCGGAATGGTATGGCTACACCTTC
-	-	TRBV5-4	TRBJ1-1	CASSAGVNTEAFF	TGTGCCAGCAGCGCCGGGGTGAACACTGAAGCTTTCTTT
-	-	TRBV23-1	TRBJ1-1	CARSQGNTEAFF	TGCGCCAGGTCCCAGGGGAACACTGAAGCTTTCTTT
once	-	TRBV20-1	TRBJ2-3	CSASIREAGLTDTQYF	TGCAGTGCTAGTATCCGAGAGGCGGGACTCACAGATACGCAGTATTTT
-	-	TRBV11-2	TRBJ1-1	CASSLDRVDTEAFF	TGTGCCAGCAGCTTAGATCGGGTGGACACTGAAGCTTTCTTT
few	-	TRBV10-3	TRBJ2-2	CAIWTQLGTGELFF	TGTGCCATCTGGACTCAACTGGGCACCGGGGAGCTGTTTTTT
few	-	TRBV3-1/TRBV3-2	TRBJ2-2	CASSQVRGSRTGELFF	TGTGCCAGCAGCCAAGTACGGGGATCAAGGACCGGGGAGCTGTTTTTT
-	TRBD2	TRBV29-1	TRBJ2-7	CSVDELAGGQQYF	TGCAGCGTTGACGAACTAGCGGGGGGCCAGCAGTACTTC
-	-	TRBV25-1	TRBJ2-1	CASATGWGEQFF	TGTGCCAGCGCCACAGGGTGGGGTGAGCAGTTCTTC
few	-	TRBV6-5	TRBJ1-6	CATTRAPNNSPLHF	TGTGCCACCACGAGGGCACCTAATAATTCACCCCTCCACTTT
-	-	TRBV19	TRBJ1-1	CASSIEGGAEAFF	TGTGCCAGTAGTATAGAGGGAGGAGCTGAAGCTTTCTTT
-	-	TRBV2	TRBJ2-5	CASAIKGVVETQYF	TGTGCCAGCGCGATAAAAGGGGTTGTGGAGACCCAGTACTTC
-	TRBD1	TRBV4-2	TRBJ1-5	CASSQQAGTELSNQPQHF	TGTGCCAGCAGCCAACAAGCAGGGACAGAACTAAGCAATCAGCCCCAGCATTTT
-	-	TRBV6-5	TRBJ1-1	CASSYSMGGNTEAFF	TGTGCCAGCAGTTACTCGATGGGGGGGAACACTGAAGCTTTCTTT
-	-	TRBV6-5	TRBJ1-4	CASRPTGSVGEKLFF	TGTGCCAGCAGACCGACAGGATCGGTGGGTGAAAAACTGTTTTTT
-	-	TRBV4-2	TRBJ2-7	CASSQDGASYEQYF	TGTGCCAGCAGCCAAGATGGGGCCTCCTACGAGCAGTACTTC
-	-	TRBV28	TRBJ1-5	CASSLIRGENQPQHF	TGTGCCAGCAGTTTAATCCGAGGAGAAAATCAGCCCCAGCATTTT
-	-	TRBV6-5	TRBJ2-7	CASGGGPREKQYF	TGTGCCAGCGGGGGGGGCCCGCGCGAAAAGCAGTACTTC
-	-	TRBV19	TRBJ1-1	CASSIDRSAGTEAFF	TGTGCCAGTAGTATAGACCGCTCCGCGGGCACTGAAGCTTTCTTT
-	TRBD2	TRBV9	TRBJ2-1	CASRGSSGDGGEQFF	TGTGCCAGCAGAGGCTCTAGCGGGGACGGCGGTGAGCAGTTCTTC
-	-	TRBV30	TRBJ2-5	CAWSDRGYREETQYF	TGTGCCTGGAGTGACCGCGGGTATAGGGAAGAGACCCAGTACTTC
-	-	TRBV6-1	TRBJ1-2	CASSETVWGYTF	TGTGCCAGCAGTGAAACAGTCTGGGGCTACACCTTC
-	-	TRBV29-1	TRBJ1-2	CSVAGIQYGYTF	TGCAGCGTTGCAGGGATCCAATATGGCTACACCTTC